A single sample is the source of the 26 T cell receptor beta chains below, sequenced in a study of blood T cells in healthy people across ages. Primers used in a second PCR of about 7 to 12 cycles were a sample-barcoded 5' primer and a J-beta primer mix. TCRdb fed the 5' RACE reads into MiXCR, producing one record per CDR3 protein. The top ten clones hold around 11% of a sample with fewer than 2,000,000 distinct CDR3 sequences, about 32% of them seen once. Sequences were obtained from blood. The source is a woman aged 25 to 39 in good health.

This clonotype was observed a handful of times. CDR3 in DNA: TGTGCCAGCAGCTTAGGCCGGAACTCTGGAAACACCATATATTTT. This encodes CASSLGRNSGNTIYF. The J gene is TRBJ1-3, the V gene TRBV7-6; D gene unclear. Germline lookup yields CDR1 SGHVS and CDR2 FNYEAQ. This CDR3 has 15 amino acids. V gave up 1 base and J gave up 0 bases, with 7 bases separating them.

The chain carries TRBV9 and TRBJ2-5, with a tentative D call TRBD1 (6 bases). TRBJ2-7 matches the DNA end more closely, so the J call is doubtful. Germline CDR1 is SGDLS and CDR2 is YYNGEE. The CDR3 sequence is 13 residues long. The DNA for the CDR3 is TGTGCCAGCAGCGAACGGACAGAGGGCGAGCAGTACTTC. The encoded protein is CASSERTEGEQYF.

This clonotype came up many times. V gene TRBV10-3 combines with J gene TRBJ2-7, with a tentative D call TRBD2 (6 bases). CDR3 size: 15 residues. Germline V gives CDR1 ENHRY, CDR2 SYGVKD. Trimming cost V 0 bases and J 0 bases, with 9 bases left between them. CDR3 bases: TGTGCCATCAGTGAGTCTAGTAGCGGCTCCTACGAGCAGTACTTC. Residues: CAISESSSGSYEQYF.

As regards this clonotype: Germline is not matched at one junction end, which may reflect a read error. J is TRBJ2-7 and V is TRBV18; 11 bases map to TRBD2. The germline gives CDR1 KGHSH, CDR2 LQKENI. The CDR3 sequence is 15 residues long. The DNA for the CDR3 is TGTGCCAGCTCACCAACTAGCGGGGGAGCCTACGAGCAGGGCTTC. Protein sequence: CASSPTSGGAYEQGF.

This chain uses TRBV20-1 with TRBJ2-5; D is uncertain. With 5 bases removed from V and 4 bases from J, the gap between germline ends came to 11 bases. Germline CDR1 DFQATT, CDR2 SNEGSKA (reference sequence). The CDR3 extends over 12 amino acids. CDR3 sequence: CSAASWLETQYF. The CDR3 DNA reads TGCAGTGCTGCAAGTTGGTTAGAGACCCAGTACTTC.

This clonotype was recorded many times. The CDR3 spells CSAITQATYEQYF. As DNA, the CDR3 is TGCAGTGCCATTACACAAGCGACCTACGAGCAGTACTTC. V is TRBV20-1 and J is TRBJ2-7; no clear D. The germline V gene has CDR1 DFQATT and CDR2 SNEGSKA (reference sequence). This CDR3 has 13 amino acids. The germline V and J ends were trimmed by 6 bases and 2 bases, with 14 bases remaining between them.

This chain connects TRBV14 to TRBJ2-7; D is uncertain. This CDR3 is built from 14 residues. The V end was cut by 4 bases, the J end by 4 bases, with 14 bases between. The V gene's germline CDR1 is SGHDN and CDR2 FVKESK. The CDR3 coding sequence is TGTGCCAGCAGCCCCTTCAGTGGAGCTTACGAGCAGTACTTC. It codes for CASSPFSGAYEQYF.

The rearrangement joins TRBV7-2 to TRBJ2-1; 12 nucleotides agree with TRBD2. Trimming removed 2 bases from V and 5 bases from J; junction bases left unmatched: 10. Germline V lookup: CDR1 SGHTA, CDR2 FQGNSA. The CDR3 contains 18 residues. The DNA for the CDR3 is TGTGCCAGCAGCTTAAGAGCCGGACTAGCGGGGTTTAACAATGAGCAGTTCTTC. Protein sequence: CASSLRAGLAGFNNEQFF.

This clonotype appeared a few times. The V call is TRBV9, the J call TRBJ2-5, with D tentatively TRBD2 (6 bases). The DNA end lines up better with TRBJ2-7; the J call may be wrong. Looked up from germline, CDR1 is SGDLS and CDR2 is YYNGEE. The CDR3 is made up of 15 amino acids. CDR3 amino acids: CASSFSGLGPYEQYF. CDR3 DNA sequence: TGTGCCAGCAGCTTTAGCGGCCTGGGCCCCTACGAGCAGTACTTC.

Turning to this clonotype: A much larger clonotype is one base distant, so this may be a read error. The genes are TRBV6-4 and TRBJ1-6; D ambiguous. Germline values: CDR1 MRHNA, CDR2 SNTAGT. This CDR3 contains 14 residues. The V end lost 6 bases, the J end lost 7 bases, and 13 bases lay between the germline ends. The CDR3 protein is CASREGDENSPLHF. In DNA form, the CDR3 reads TGTGCCAGCAGGGAAGGAGATGAGAATTCACCCCTCCACTTT.

A few counts support this clonotype. The J gene is TRBJ1-5, the V gene TRBV2, with 7 bases fitting TRBD1. Germline loops: CDR1 SNHLY, CDR2 FYNNEI. The V and J ends lost 6 bases and 0 bases, in that order; junction bases with no gene match: 8. CDR3 size: 16 residues. This CDR3 is CASRTGTAYSNQPQHF. The CDR3 nucleotides read TGTGCCAGCAGAACCGGGACAGCCTATAGCAATCAGCCCCAGCATTTT.

This clonotype occurred a few times. V usage is TRBV25-1 and J usage is TRBJ1-1; D call uncertain. The CDR3 covers 11 residues. V shed 3 bases and J shed 6 bases, with 5 bases lying between them. Germline assignment: CDR1 MGHDK and CDR2 SYGVNS. CDR3 sequence (DNA): TGTGCCAGCAGTGAGGACTCTGAAGCTTTCTTT. This gives the protein CASSEDSEAFF.

This clonotype was observed a handful of times. The rearrangement uses TRBV12-3 or TRBV12-4 and TRBJ2-7; the D gene is possibly TRBD2 (5 bases). V gave up 4 bases and J gave up 7 bases, with 17 bases separating them. The CDR3 contains 14 residues. The CDR3 reads CASSSRVGELEQYF. CDR3 bases: TGTGCCAGCAGTTCGAGGGTAGGAGAACTGGAGCAGTACTTC.

This clonotype was observed a single time. The V call is TRBV20-1, the J call TRBJ1-1, with D possibly matching TRBD1 (6 bases). This CDR3 is built from 14 residues. Germline V CDR1 and CDR2: DFQATT, SNEGSKA (reference sequence). Deletions cut 2 bases from V and 3 bases from J, with 13 bases between. In DNA, the CDR3 is TGCAGTGCTAGATTTGAGGGGGGGTACACTGAAGCTTTCTTT. Encoded protein: CSARFEGGYTEAFF.

This sequence joins TRBV5-4 and TRBJ2-1; 11 nucleotides line up with TRBD2. The CDR3 extends over 16 amino acids. Germline CDR1 SGHNT, CDR2 YYREEE (reference sequence). J lost 8 bases, V lost 0 bases, and 7 bases had no gene match. Written as DNA, the CDR3 is TGTGCCAGCAGCTTGGGACTAGCGGGGTCAGGGGATGAGCAGTTCTTC. Translation: CASSLGLAGSGDEQFF. The full variable domain, with the rest looked up from reference TRBV5-4 and TRBJ2-1, is ETGVTQSPTHLIKTRGQQVTLRCSSQSGHNTVSWYQQALGQGPQFIFQYYREEENGRGNFPPRFSGLQFPNYSSELNVNALELDDSALYLCASSLGLAGSGDEQFFGPGTRLTVL.

To note about this clonotype: The junction does not match germline at one end; this may be a read error. The CDR3 coding sequence is TGTGCCGGCAGTTTAACAGGGACATACAATGAGCAGTTCTTC. Translation gives CAGSLTGTYNEQFF. This chain connects TRBV12-3 or TRBV12-4 to TRBJ2-1; possible D gene TRBD1, 6 bases. The length of the CDR3 is 14 residues.

The chain combines TRBV4-2 with TRBJ2-1; 7 bases line up with TRBD2. V shed 0 bases, J shed 5 bases, and the junction held 10 bases outside the gene matches. From germline, CDR1 is LGHNA and CDR2 YNFKEQ. The CDR3 covers 17 residues. For the CDR3, the DNA is TGTGCCAGCAGCCAAGATCTATACAGCGGGATACACAATGAGCAGTTCTTC. As protein: CASSQDLYSGIHNEQFF.

This clonotype has a handful of counts. V is TRBV29-1 and J is TRBJ2-2; possibly TRBD1 or TRBD2 for D (5 bases each). Germline V gene data show CDR1 as SQVTM and CDR2 as ANQGSEA. With 4 bases removed from V and 4 bases from J, the gap between germline ends came to 10 bases. This CDR3 has 13 residues. DNA of the CDR3: TGCAGCGTTGGACAGAGGGCCACCGGGGAGCTGTTTTTT. Translating gives CSVGQRATGELFF.

The CDR3 nucleotides are TGTGCCAGCAGCCGCGAGGGTCGTTACGAGCAGTACTTC. It specifies CASSREGRYEQYF. This chain connects TRBV3-1 to TRBJ2-7; tentative D call: TRBD2 (5 bases). V gave up 4 bases and J gave up 4 bases, with 11 bases separating them. Germline V gene sequence: CDR1 LGHDT, CDR2 YNNKEL (reference sequence). This CDR3 contains 13 residues.

The rearrangement links TRBV7-9 to TRBJ1-2; D unclear. This CDR3 has 15 amino acids. V was clipped by 5 bases and J by 2 bases, with 15 bases between them. Germline loops: CDR1 SEHNR, CDR2 FQNEAQ (reference sequence). This CDR3 reads CASSPRTNSNYGYTF. CDR3 coding DNA: TGTGCCAGCAGCCCGCGGACGAACTCCAACTATGGCTACACCTTC.

There are many counts of this clonotype. The chain uses TRBV5-1 and TRBJ1-1; TRBD1 matches 7 bases. CDR3 length: 12 residues. The V segment lost 2 bases and the J segment 8 bases; nucleotides outside the gene matches: 3. CDR1 is SGHRS, CDR2 YFSETQ, per germline. The CDR3 loop is CASSLTGAEAFF. DNA for the CDR3: TGCGCCAGCAGCTTAACAGGGGCGGAAGCTTTCTTT.

The V and J genes are TRBV7-9 and TRBJ2-7; 11 nucleotides match TRBD2. This CDR3 is built from 17 residues. Germline CDR1 SEHNR, CDR2 FQNEAQ (reference sequence). V lost 4 bases and J lost 0; bases outside the gene matches: 8. The CDR3 spells CASSYPTSGMSSYEQYF. Here the CDR3 DNA reads TGTGCCAGCAGCTACCCGACTAGCGGGATGAGCTCCTACGAGCAGTACTTC.

Concerning this clonotype itself: At one end, the junction sequence differs from germline, possibly due to a read error. The chain is built from TRBV7-9 and TRBJ2-7, with 9 bases fitting TRBD1. Germline values: CDR1 SEHNR, CDR2 FQNEAQ (reference sequence). This CDR3 is 15 amino acids long. The CDR3 nucleotides read TGTGCCAGCACCTTATTGGACAGGGGAGGCTACGAGCAGTACTTC. This gives the protein CASTLLDRGGYEQYF.

This chain uses TRBV6-1 with TRBJ2-2; 14 positions match TRBD2. The V gene end was trimmed by 5 bases and the J gene end by 0 bases; junction bases not matched to a gene: 5. Germline V CDR1 and CDR2: MNHNS, SASEGT. This CDR3 has 18 residues. CDR3 sequence (DNA): TGTGCCAGCAGTCAAAGGACTAGCGGGGGGACGAACACCGGGGAGCTGTTTTTT. Translation: CASSQRTSGGTNTGELFF.

The chain joins TRBV29-1 to TRBJ2-3; D ambiguous. The germline V and J ends were trimmed by 2 bases and 2 bases, with 11 bases remaining between them. Germline loops: CDR1 SQVTM, CDR2 ANQGSEA. The CDR3 runs 14 residues. CDR3 DNA sequence: TGCAGCGTTGAACGGACCGGGTACACAGATACGCAGTATTTT. It codes for CSVERTGYTDTQYF.

The V call is TRBV20-1, the J call TRBJ1-1; TRBD1 agrees at 7 bases. CDR3 length: 16 residues. Germline V gene data show CDR1 as DFQATT and CDR2 as SNEGSKA (reference sequence). V shed 4 bases and J 4 bases; nucleotides not matched to a gene: 15. The CDR3 nucleotides are TGCAGTGCTATAGGACAGGTCGTCCTGAAAGGCACTGAAGCTTTCTTT. Protein product: CSAIGQVVLKGTEAFF.